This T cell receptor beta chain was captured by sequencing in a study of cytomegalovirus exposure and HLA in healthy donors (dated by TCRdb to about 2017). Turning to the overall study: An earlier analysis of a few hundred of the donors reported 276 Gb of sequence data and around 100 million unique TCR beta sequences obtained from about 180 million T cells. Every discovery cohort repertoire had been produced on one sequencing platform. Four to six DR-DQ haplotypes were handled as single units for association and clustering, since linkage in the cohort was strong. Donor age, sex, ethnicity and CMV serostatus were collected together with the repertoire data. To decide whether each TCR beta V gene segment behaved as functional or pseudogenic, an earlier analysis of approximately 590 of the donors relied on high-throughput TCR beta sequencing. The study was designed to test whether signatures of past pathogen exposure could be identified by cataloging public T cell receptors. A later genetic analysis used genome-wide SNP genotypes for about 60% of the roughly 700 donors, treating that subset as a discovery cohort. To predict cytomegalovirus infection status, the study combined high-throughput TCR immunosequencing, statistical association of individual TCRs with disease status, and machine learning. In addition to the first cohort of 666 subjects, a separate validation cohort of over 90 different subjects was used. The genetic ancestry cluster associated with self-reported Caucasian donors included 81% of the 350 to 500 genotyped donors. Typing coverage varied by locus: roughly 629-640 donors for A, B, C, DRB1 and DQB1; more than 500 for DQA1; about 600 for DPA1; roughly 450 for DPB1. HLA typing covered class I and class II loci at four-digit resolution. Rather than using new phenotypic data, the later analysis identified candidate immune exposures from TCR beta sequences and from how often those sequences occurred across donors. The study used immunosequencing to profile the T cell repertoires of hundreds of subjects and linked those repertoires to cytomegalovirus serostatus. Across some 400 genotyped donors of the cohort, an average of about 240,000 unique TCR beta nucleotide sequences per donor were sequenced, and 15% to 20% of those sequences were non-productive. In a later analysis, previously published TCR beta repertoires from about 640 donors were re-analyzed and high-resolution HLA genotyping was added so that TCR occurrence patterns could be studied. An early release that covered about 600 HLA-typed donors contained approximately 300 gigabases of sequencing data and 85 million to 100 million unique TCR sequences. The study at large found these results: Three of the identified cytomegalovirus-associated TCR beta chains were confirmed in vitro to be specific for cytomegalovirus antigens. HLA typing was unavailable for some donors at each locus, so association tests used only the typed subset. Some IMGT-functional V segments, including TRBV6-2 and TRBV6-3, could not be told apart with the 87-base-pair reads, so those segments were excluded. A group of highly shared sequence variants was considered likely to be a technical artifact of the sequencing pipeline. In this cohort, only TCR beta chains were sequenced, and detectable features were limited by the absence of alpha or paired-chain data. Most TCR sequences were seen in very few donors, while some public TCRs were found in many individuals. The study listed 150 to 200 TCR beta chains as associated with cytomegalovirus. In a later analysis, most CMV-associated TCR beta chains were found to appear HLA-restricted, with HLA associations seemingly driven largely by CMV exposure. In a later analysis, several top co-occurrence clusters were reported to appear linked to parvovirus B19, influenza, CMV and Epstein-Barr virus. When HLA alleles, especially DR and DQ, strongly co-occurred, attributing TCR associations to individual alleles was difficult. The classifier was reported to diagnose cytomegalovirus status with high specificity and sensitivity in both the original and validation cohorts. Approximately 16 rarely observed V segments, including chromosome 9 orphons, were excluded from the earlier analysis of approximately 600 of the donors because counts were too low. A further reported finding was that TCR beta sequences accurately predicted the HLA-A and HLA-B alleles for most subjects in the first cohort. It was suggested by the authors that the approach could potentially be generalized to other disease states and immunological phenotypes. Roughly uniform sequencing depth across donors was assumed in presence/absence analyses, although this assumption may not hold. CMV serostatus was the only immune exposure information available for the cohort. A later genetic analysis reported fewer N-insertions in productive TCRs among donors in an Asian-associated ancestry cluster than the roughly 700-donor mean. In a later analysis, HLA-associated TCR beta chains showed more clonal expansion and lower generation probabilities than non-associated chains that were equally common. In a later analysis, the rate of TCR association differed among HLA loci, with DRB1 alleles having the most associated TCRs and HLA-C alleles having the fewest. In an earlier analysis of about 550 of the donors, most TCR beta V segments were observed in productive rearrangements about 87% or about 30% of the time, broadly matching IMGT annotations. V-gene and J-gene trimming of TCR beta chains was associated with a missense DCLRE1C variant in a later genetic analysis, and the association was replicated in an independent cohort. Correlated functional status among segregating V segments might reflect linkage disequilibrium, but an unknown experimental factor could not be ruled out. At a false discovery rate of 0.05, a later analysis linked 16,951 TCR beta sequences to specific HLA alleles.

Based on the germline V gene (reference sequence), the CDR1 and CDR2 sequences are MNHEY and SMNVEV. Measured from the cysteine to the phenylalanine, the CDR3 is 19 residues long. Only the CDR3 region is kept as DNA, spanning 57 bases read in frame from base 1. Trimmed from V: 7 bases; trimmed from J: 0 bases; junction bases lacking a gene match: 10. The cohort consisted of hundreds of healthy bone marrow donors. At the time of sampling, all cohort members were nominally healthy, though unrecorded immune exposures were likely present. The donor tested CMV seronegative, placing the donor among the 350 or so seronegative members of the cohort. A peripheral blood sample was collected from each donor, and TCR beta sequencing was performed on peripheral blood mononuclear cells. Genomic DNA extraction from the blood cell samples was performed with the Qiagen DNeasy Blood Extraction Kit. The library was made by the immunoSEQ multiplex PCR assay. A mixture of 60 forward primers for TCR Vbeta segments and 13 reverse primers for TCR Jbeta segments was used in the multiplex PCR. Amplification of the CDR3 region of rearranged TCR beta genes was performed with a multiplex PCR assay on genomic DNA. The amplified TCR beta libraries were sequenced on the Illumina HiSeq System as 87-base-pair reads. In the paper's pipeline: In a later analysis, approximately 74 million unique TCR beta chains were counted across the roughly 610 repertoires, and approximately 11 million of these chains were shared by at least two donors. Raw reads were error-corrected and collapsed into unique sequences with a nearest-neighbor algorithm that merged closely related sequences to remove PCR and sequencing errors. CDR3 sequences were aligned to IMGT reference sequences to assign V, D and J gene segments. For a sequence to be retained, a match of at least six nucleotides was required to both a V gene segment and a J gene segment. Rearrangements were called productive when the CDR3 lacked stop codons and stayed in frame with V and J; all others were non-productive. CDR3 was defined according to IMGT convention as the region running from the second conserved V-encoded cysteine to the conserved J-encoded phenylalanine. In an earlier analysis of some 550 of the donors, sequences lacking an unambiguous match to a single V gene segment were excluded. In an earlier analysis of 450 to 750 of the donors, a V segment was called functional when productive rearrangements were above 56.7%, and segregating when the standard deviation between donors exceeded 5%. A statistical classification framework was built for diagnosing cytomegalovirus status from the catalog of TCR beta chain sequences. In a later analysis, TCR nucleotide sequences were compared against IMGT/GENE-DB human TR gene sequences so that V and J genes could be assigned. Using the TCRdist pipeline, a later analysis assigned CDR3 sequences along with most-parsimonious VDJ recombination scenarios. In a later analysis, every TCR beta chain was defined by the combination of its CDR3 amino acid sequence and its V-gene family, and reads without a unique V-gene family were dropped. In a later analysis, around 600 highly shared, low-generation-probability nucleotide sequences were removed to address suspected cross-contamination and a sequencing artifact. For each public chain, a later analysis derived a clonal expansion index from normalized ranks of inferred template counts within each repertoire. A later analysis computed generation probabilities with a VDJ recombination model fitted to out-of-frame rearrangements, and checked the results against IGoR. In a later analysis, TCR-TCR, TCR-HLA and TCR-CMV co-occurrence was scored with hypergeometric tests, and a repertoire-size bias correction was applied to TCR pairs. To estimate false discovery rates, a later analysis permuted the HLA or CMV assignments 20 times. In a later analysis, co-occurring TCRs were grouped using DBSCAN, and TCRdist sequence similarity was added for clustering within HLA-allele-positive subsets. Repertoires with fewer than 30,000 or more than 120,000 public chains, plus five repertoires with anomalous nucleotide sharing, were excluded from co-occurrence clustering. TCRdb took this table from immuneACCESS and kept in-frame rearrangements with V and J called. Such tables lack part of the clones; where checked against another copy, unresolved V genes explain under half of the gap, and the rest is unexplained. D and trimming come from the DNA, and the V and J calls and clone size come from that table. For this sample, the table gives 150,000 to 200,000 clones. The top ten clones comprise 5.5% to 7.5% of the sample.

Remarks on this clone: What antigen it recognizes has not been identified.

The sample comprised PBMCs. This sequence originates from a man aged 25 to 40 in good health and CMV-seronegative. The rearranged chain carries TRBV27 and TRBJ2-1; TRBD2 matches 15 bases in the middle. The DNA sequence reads TGTGCCAGCATCAGAACGGGACTAGCGGGAGGAAGCTCCTACAATGAGCAGTTCTTC. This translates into CASIRTGLAGGSSYNEQFF.